This T cell receptor (beta chain) was observed in a study of human T cells and chemical hapten exposure. Study-level information: Patch testing placed 0.01% DPC on the upper back, with readings at 6 days.

As concerns this clonotype: Its antigen is as yet unknown.

CDR3 length: 14 residues. V lost 2 bases and J lost 4, with 9 bases in between. The germline gives CDR1 MNHEY, CDR2 SVGAGI. TCRdb reprocessed the RACE reads with MiXCR, giving one entry per CDR3 protein. The table shows 150,000 to 200,000 distinct CDR3 sequences, with around 30% occurring only once. The time point here: patch test 3, about 24 weeks after DPC sensitization. Stated treatment: therapeutic diphenylcyclopropenone sensitization with weekly scalp DPC. Patches went on only after blood had been drawn each time. Overall study findings and caveats: TCRs above 1 in 1000 frequency did not change with DPC sensitization.

V gene TRBV6-5 combines with J gene TRBJ1-3; D not resolved. Source: whole blood, taken in connection with sensitization to the hapten diphenylcyclopropenone (DPC). The TCR sequence derives from a young woman with alopecia areata. Some clones in this sample may be carry-over from other donors' samples. DNA for the CDR3: TGTGCCAGCAGTTACCTCCCAGCAGGAAACACCATATATTTT. Translation gives CASSYLPAGNTIYF.